This TCR beta chain appears in the sequencing data of a study of molecular identifiers for immune sequencing clone quantification. This clonotype was counted at least ten times. The junction departs from the called germline gene at one end, perhaps through a read error. The CDR3 consists of 9 residues. Germline loops: CDR1 GTSNPN, CDR2 SVGIG (reference sequence). Listed TCR primers, together with previously described methods, were used for the bulk TCR libraries. TCRdb reprocessed the PCR reads via MiXCR and lists one record per CDR3 protein. This sample has approximately 670,000 distinct CDR3 sequences, with just under 20% found just once. For naive CD8 T cells, sorting used the CD8+CD4-CCR7+CD45RA+ phenotype.

Sequencing used naive CD8+ T cells from blood, with Jurkat cell RNA spiked in. The subset denotes: FACS-sorted CD8+CD4-CCR7+CD45RA+ naive T cells. The chain carries TRBV30 and TRBJ1-1, with D possibly matching TRBD1 (6 bases). This TCR derives from a human donor in good health. Some libraries in this study had Jurkat cell RNA spiked in. The CDR3 loop is CAWSPQGPF. CDR3 coding DNA: TGTGCCTGGAGTCCACAGGGCCCCTTT.